This T cell receptor (beta chain) emerged from a study of blood T cell repertoires in COVID-19 (TCRdb year 2020). In the study overall: The collaborator samples originated in the United States, Italy and Spain and spanned the acute and convalescent phases of COVID-19. Nearly every sample came with metadata listing a de-identified subject ID, COVID-19 status, age in years and sex. Where available, HLA class I and class II types were taken from metadata supplied by the sample provider and were not determined by assay-based typing. Deeply sampled blood TCRbeta repertoires from subjects exposed to, actively infected with, or recovered from COVID-19 were included in the dataset. The prospective study material was composed of cDNA or gDNA derived from T cells, B-cell-depleted T cells, or PBMCs. The repertoires were made available in a free public database intended to serve as a resource for research on the immune response to SARS-CoV-2. Samples came from the ongoing ImmuneRACE study (first 160 participants) plus 1,254 subjects from 6 global collaborators. On the study overall, not on this receptor specifically: Clinical and demographic metadata were provided uncurated, with the amount varying by source and participant.

TCRbeta CDR3 regions were amplified from genomic DNA by means of the immunoSEQ Assay, a bias-controlled multiplex PCR. Regarding the original processing steps: The number of nucleated cells in each sample was estimated from the amplification of reference gene primers within the assay. To quantify the absolute abundance of each unique TCRbeta CDR3 rearrangement, sequence reads were collapsed and filtered. For each sample, productive Simpson clonality was calculated as the square root of Simpson's diversity index over productive rearrangements. Entries here come from immuneACCESS through TCRdb and include only in-frame sequences with V and J called. Some clones fail to appear in such tables; in the studies checked, an unresolved V gene covers under half of the shortfall, and the cause of the remainder is unknown. The V and J calls and clone size are taken from that table; D and trimming were inferred from the DNA. Counted in this sample were about 81,000 clones; more than 70% of them appeared once. Of the sample, 20% to 30% is held by the ten largest clones.

Ends trimmed: V by 2 bases, J by 2 bases; bases unmatched to a gene: 7. The CDR3 contains 16 residues, cysteine and phenylalanine counted. The CDR3 DNA has 48 bases and is translated from base 1. CDR1 and CDR2, per the germline V gene, are ENHRY and SYGVKD. In the case of this clone: No antigen is known for it. No per-base quality is available; no much larger clone lies one base away.

Collaborating institutions collected whole blood in K2EDTA tubes following their own protocols. For TCRbeta analysis, collaborators shipped samples in one of three forms: frozen whole blood, isolated PBMCs, or DNA extracted from either of those sample types. The sequenced material came from peripheral blood. The rearranged chain carries TRBV10-3 and TRBJ2-3; 7 nucleotides in the junction match TRBD2. The receptor was isolated from a human donor in a cohort sampled during active COVID-19. The DNA sequence is TGTGCCATCAGTGAGAGGGCTAGCGGAACCACAGATACGCAGTATTTT. It is translated as CAISERASGTTDTQYF.